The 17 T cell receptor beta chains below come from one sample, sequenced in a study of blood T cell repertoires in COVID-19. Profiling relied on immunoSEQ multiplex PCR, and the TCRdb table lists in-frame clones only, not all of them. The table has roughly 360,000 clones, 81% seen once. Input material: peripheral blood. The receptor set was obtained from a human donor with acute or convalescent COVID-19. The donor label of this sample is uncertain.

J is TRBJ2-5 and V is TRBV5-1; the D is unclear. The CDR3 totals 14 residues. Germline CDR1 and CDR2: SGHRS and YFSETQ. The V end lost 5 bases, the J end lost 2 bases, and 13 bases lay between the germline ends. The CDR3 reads CASSRSGLQETQYF. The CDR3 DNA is TGCGCCAGCAGTCGTTCAGGCCTTCAAGAGACCCAGTACTTC.

For the CDR3, the DNA is TGTGCCAGCAGTCATAGGGGACAGGGAAGTGGAACGGCCAAAAACATTCAGTACTTC. This translates into CASSHRGQGSGTAKNIQYF. This chain joins TRBV27 and TRBJ2-4, with 9 nucleotides matching TRBD1. The V segment lost 5 bases and the J segment 1 base; nucleotides outside the gene matches: 15. The CDR3 contains 19 residues. The germline gives CDR1 MNHEY, CDR2 SMNVEV (reference sequence).

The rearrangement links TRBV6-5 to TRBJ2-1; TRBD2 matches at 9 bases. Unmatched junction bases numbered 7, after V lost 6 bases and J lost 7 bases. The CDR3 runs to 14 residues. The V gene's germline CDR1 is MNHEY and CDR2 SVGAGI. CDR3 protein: CASRTGTSINEQFF. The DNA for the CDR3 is TGTGCCAGCAGAACCGGGACTAGCATTAATGAGCAGTTCTTC.

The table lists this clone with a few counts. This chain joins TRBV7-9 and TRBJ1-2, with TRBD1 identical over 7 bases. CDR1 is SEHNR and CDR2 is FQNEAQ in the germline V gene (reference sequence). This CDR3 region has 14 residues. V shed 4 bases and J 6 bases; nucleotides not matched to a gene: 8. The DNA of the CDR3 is TGTGCCAGCAGCTCCCAACAGGGGTTGGATGGCTACACCTTC. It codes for CASSSQQGLDGYTF.

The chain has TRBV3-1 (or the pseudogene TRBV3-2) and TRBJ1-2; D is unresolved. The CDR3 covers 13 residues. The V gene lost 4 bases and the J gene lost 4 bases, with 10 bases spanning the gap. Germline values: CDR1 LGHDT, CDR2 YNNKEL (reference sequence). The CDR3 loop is CASSPSVSYGYTF. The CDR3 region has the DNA TGTGCCAGCAGCCCTTCGGTATCCTATGGCTACACCTTC.

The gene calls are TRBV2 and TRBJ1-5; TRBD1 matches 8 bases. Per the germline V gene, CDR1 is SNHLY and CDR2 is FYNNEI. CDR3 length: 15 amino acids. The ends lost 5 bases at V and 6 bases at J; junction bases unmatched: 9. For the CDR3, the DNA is TGTGCCAGCAGTACGGACAGGGCGAGGAGTCAGCCCCAGCATTTT. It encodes CASSTDRARSQPQHF.

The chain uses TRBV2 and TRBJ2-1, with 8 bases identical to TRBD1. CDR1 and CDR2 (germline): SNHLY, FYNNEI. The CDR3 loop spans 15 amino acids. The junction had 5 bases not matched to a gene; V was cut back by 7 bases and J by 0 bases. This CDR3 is CASTGTGGSYNEQFF. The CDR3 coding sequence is TGTGCCAGCACCGGGACAGGTGGCTCCTACAATGAGCAGTTCTTC.

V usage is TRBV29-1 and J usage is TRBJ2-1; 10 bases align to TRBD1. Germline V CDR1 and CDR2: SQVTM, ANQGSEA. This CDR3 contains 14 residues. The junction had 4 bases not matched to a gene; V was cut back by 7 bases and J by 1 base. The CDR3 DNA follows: TGCAGCGCCCGGACAGGGGGTTCCTACAATGAGCAGTTCTTC. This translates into CSARTGGSYNEQFF.

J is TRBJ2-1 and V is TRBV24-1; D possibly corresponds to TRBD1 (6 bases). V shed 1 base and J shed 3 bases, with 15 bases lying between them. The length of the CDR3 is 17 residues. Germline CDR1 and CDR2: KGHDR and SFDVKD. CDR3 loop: CATSDFITGTGYNEQFF. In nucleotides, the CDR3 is TGTGCCACCAGTGATTTTATCACAGGGACGGGCTACAATGAGCAGTTCTTC.

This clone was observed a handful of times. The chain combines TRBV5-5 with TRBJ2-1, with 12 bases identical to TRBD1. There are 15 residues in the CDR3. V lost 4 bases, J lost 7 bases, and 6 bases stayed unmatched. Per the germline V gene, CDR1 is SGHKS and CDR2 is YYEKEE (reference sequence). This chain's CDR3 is CASSPGQGASNEQFF. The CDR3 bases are TGTGCCAGCAGCCCGGGACAGGGGGCAAGTAATGAGCAGTTCTTC.

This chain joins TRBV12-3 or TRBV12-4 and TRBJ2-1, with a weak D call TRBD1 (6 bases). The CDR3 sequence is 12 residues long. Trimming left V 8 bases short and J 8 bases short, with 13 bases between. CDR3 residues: CASCLGGDEQFF. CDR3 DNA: TGTGCCAGCTGCCTTGGGGGCGATGAGCAGTTCTTC.

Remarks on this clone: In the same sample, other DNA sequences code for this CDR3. The CDR3 sequence: CASSIAVNTEAFF. The CDR3 region has the DNA TGTGCCAGTAGTATAGCTGTGAACACTGAAGCTTTCTTT. V and J are TRBV19 and TRBJ1-1; D call uncertain. The CDR3 covers 13 residues. CDR1 is LNHDA, CDR2 SQIVND, per germline (reference sequence). V was clipped by 1 base and J by 0 bases, with 3 bases between them.

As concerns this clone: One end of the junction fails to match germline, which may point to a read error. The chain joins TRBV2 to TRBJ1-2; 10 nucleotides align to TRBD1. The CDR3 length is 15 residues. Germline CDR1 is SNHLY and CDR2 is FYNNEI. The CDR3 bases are TGTGCCAGCAGAGAAGACAGGGGGCCTAACTATGGCTACACCTTC. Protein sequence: CASREDRGPNYGYTF.

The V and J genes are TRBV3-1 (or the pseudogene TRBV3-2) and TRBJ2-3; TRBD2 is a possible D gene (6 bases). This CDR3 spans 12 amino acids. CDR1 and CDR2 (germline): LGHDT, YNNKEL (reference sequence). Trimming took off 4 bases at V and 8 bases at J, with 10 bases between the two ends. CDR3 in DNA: TGTGCCAGCAGCCTCCCGGAGGGTACGCAGTATTTT. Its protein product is CASSLPEGTQYF.

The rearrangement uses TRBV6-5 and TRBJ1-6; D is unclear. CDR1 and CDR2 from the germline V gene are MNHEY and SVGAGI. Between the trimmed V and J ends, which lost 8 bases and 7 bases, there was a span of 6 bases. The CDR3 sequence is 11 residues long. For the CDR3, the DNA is TGTGCCAGCGGAGGGAATTCACCCCTCCACTTT. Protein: CASGGNSPLHF.

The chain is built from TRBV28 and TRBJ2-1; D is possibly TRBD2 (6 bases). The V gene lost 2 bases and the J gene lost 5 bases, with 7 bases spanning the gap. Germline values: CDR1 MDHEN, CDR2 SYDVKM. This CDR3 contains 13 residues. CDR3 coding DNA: TGTGCCAGCAGTTTACCTAGCGACAATGAGCAGTTCTTC. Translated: CASSLPSDNEQFF.

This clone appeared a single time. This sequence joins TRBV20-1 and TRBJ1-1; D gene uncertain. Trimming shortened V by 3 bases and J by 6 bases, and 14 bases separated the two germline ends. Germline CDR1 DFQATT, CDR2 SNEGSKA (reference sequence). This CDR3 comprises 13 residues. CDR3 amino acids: CSASRRHSSEAFF. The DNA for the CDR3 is TGCAGTGCTAGTCGCCGGCACAGCTCTGAAGCTTTCTTT.